A single sample is the source of the 18 T cell receptor beta chains below, sequenced in a study of shared clonotypes between healthy human individuals. Assay: immunoSEQ multiplex PCR; the TCRdb copy retains only in-frame clones and omits some. The sample includes roughly 1,000,000 clones, 75% to 80% of them seen just once. The sample consisted of memory CD4+ T cells from PBMCs. As to subset: CD45RA-negative fraction. Receptors originate from a man younger than 35 in good health. Some clones in this sample may be carry-over from other donors' samples.

The chain carries TRBV27 and TRBJ1-5, with TRBD1 as a possible D gene (5 bases). This CDR3 is built from 18 residues. The germline gives CDR1 MNHEY, CDR2 SMNVEV (reference sequence). V lost 1 base and J 1 base, leaving 17 bases between the germline ends. CDR3 sequence: CASSLWYPRDGSNQPQHF. Written as DNA, the CDR3 is TGTGCCAGCAGTTTATGGTATCCCCGGGACGGAAGCAATCAGCCCCAGCATTTT.

This chain connects TRBV5-1 to TRBJ1-6; unclear D gene. The CDR3 has 13 residues. Germline-derived CDR1 and CDR2 are SGHRS and YFSETQ. V was clipped by 0 bases and J by 8 bases, with 6 bases between them. For the CDR3, the DNA is TGCGCCAGCAGCTTGGCCGGCTATTCACCCCTCCACTTT. It codes for CASSLAGYSPLHF.

V usage is TRBV9 and J usage is TRBJ2-5, with a weak D call TRBD2 (5 bases). Germline CDR1 SGDLS, CDR2 YYNGEE. V shed 1 base and J shed 7 bases, with 17 bases lying between them. The CDR3 spans 15 residues. The CDR3 DNA is TGTGCCAGCAGCGTAAGCGTCCTAGCTAGAGGGACCCAGTACTTC. Translated, it gives CASSVSVLARGTQYF. Based on the CDR3 plus reference TRBV9 and TRBJ2-5, the full variable domain is DSGVTQTPKHLITATGQRVTLRCSPRSGDLSVYWYQQSLDQGLQFLIQYYNGEERAKGNILERFSAQQFPDLHSELNLSSLELGDSALYFCASSVSVLARGTQYFGPGTRLLVL.

The CDR3 protein is CSGTGGDEQYF. The DNA for the CDR3 is TGCAGCGGGACAGGGGGCGACGAGCAGTACTTC. The gene calls are TRBV29-1 and TRBJ2-5, with TRBD1 matching over 11 bases. The tail of the sequence fits TRBJ2-7 better, so the J call may be wrong. CDR3 length equals 11 residues. CDR1 is SQVTM, CDR2 ANQGSEA, per germline.

The rearrangement joins TRBV27 to TRBJ2-7, with D possibly being TRBD1 (5 bases). Germline lookup yields CDR1 MNHEY and CDR2 SMNVEV (reference sequence). This CDR3 has 15 residues. Trimming removed 3 bases at V and 2 bases at J, with 14 bases between. The DNA of the CDR3 is TGTGCCAGCAGTTTTAAGGCAGGGCTAGCCTACGAGCAGTACTTC. This encodes CASSFKAGLAYEQYF.

The chain combines TRBV7-2 with TRBJ2-1; 9 bases are a match to TRBD1. The V segment lost 2 bases and the J segment 8 bases; nucleotides outside the gene matches: 13. From germline, CDR1 is SGHTA and CDR2 FQGNSA. This CDR3 has 17 amino acids. The CDR3 nucleotides read TGTGCCAGCAGCTTATTCCCCGGGACAGGGACGCTCCATGAGCAGTTCTTC. This encodes CASSLFPGTGTLHEQFF.

The J gene is TRBJ1-1, the V gene TRBV27; the D is unclear. Germline-derived CDR1 and CDR2 are MNHEY and SMNVEV (reference sequence). V lost 4 bases and J 0 bases, leaving 12 bases between the germline ends. The CDR3 runs to 15 residues. The CDR3: CASSSRGSLNTEAFF. The CDR3 DNA reads as TGTGCCAGCAGTTCCAGAGGCTCTTTGAACACTGAAGCTTTCTTT.

The chain carries TRBV28 and TRBJ2-1, with TRBD2 as a possible D gene (6 bases). Germline CDR1 and CDR2: MDHEN and SYDVKM. V lost 1 base, J lost 3 bases, and 16 bases lay in between. CDR3 size: 17 residues. The CDR3 region is CASSLSPALGGYNEQFF. CDR3 DNA sequence: TGTGCCAGCAGTTTATCCCCGGCCCTCGGGGGCTACAATGAGCAGTTCTTC.

This clone was counted once. The rearrangement links TRBV4-2 to TRBJ2-2; the D is unclear. CDR1 and CDR2 (germline): LGHNA, YNFKEQ. The germline V and J ends were trimmed by 2 bases and 6 bases, with 10 bases remaining between them. CDR3 length: 14 amino acids. The CDR3 loop reads CASSQKPLAGELFF. The CDR3 DNA reads as TGTGCCAGCAGCCAAAAGCCTCTCGCCGGGGAGCTGTTTTTT.

In its sample, this clone was seen a few times. The chain links TRBV11-2 to TRBJ1-1, with D maybe TRBD1 (6 bases). The CDR3 length is 16 residues. Trimming removed 6 bases from V and 2 bases from J, with 19 bases in between. Germline loops: CDR1 SGHAT, CDR2 FQNNGV. The CDR3 loop is CASRRGAKGPNTEAFF. CDR3 DNA: TGTGCCAGCAGAAGGGGGGCGAAGGGACCTAACACTGAAGCTTTCTTT.

The CDR3 DNA reads as TGCGCCAGCAGCCAACAAACAGGGGTCGGCGGCTACACCTTC. It specifies CASSQQTGVGGYTF. This chain uses TRBV4-1 with TRBJ1-2; 7 bases fit TRBD1. With V trimmed by 2 bases and J by 8 bases, 8 bases remained unmatched. In germline, CDR1 is MGHRA, CDR2 YSYEKL. This CDR3 is built from 14 residues.

The chain has TRBV5-6 and TRBJ2-5; D not certain. This CDR3 spans 12 amino acids. The germline V and J ends were trimmed by 1 base and 5 bases, with 6 bases remaining between them. Germline CDR1 reads SGHDT; CDR2 reads YYEEEE. The CDR3 is CASSLNHETQYF. CDR3 nucleotide sequence: TGTGCCAGCAGCTTGAATCACGAGACCCAGTACTTC.

This chain joins TRBV9 and TRBJ2-3, with TRBD2 identical over 9 bases. Germline V gene sequence: CDR1 SGDLS, CDR2 YYNGEE. Losses at the gene ends were 0 bases for V and 4 bases for J; bases not matched to a gene: 12. The CDR3 length is 18 residues. CDR3 amino acids: CASSVAPPGSGSPDTQYF. The CDR3 DNA follows: TGTGCCAGCAGCGTAGCTCCCCCGGGTAGCGGGAGTCCAGATACGCAGTATTTT.

Here the CDR3 DNA reads TGTGCCAGCAGTTTCAACGCCGGGACCCACACAGATACGCAGTATTTT. It codes for CASSFNAGTHTDTQYF. The chain couples TRBV5-4 to TRBJ2-3, with D perhaps assigned TRBD1 or TRBD2 (5 bases each). CDR1 SGHNT and CDR2 YYREEE come from the germline V gene (reference sequence). V was shortened by 5 bases and J by 2 bases, with 18 bases between the two germline ends. The CDR3 consists of 16 residues.

The chain links TRBV6-5 to TRBJ1-2; 8 positions match TRBD1. The J segment lost 8 bases and the V segment lost 5 bases, leaving 10 bases of the junction unmatched. The CDR3 totals 14 residues. Germline CDR1 MNHEY, CDR2 SVGAGI. CDR3 sequence: CASSPRDRKGGYTF. CDR3 coding DNA: TGTGCCAGCAGTCCTAGGGACAGGAAGGGAGGCTACACCTTC.

The chain employs TRBV18 and TRBJ1-3; D is perhaps TRBD1 (6 bases). CDR3 size: 15 residues. The V gene's germline CDR1 is KGHSH and CDR2 LQKENI. V lost 4 bases to trimming and J lost 0 bases, with 10 bases between them. DNA of the CDR3: TGTGCCAGCTCACTCGAGGGGGGCTCTGGAAACACCATATATTTT. Its protein product is CASSLEGGSGNTIYF.

This clone came up many times. The chain combines TRBV5-1 with TRBJ2-7; 11 bases fit TRBD2. CDR3 length equals 15 residues. The V segment lost 7 bases and the J segment 6 bases; nucleotides outside the gene matches: 12. Germline V lookup: CDR1 SGHRS, CDR2 YFSETQ. Here the CDR3 reads CASGTSGSPLGEQYF. In DNA form, the CDR3 reads TGCGCCAGCGGAACTAGCGGGAGTCCGCTGGGCGAGCAGTACTTC.

The rearrangement joins TRBV9 to TRBJ2-4; TRBD2 agrees at 8 bases. Trimming removed 4 bases from V and 7 bases from J; junction bases left unmatched: 7. Per the germline V gene, CDR1 is SGDLS and CDR2 is YYNGEE. CDR3 size: 14 residues. The CDR3 spells CASSSRGGENIQYF. The DNA of the CDR3 is TGTGCCAGCAGCTCCCGGGGGGGAGAGAACATTCAGTACTTC.